What follows are 32 T cell receptor beta chains derived from one specimen sequenced in a study of beta chain features in type 1 diabetes. General observations from the study: Shorter TCRB CDR3s, moderately but significantly so, were found in Type 1 diabetes patients in all four CD4+ subsets.

The antigens these receptors bind are not known. Expressed TCRB transcripts were sequenced because the entire RNA isolate underwent reverse transcription. Here immunoSEQ multiplex PCR was the method, and the copy in TCRdb shows in-frame clones only, minus some. The profile shows roughly 150,000 clones, less than 10% of them singletons. Material: central memory CD4+ T cells from blood. The receptor set was obtained from a man between 18 and 29 years old with type 1 diabetes.

A few counts support this clone. The CDR3 DNA sequence: TGTGCCATCAGCCCGGGACTAGCTCTGGAGACCCAGTACTTC. Residues: CAISPGLALETQYF. The chain links TRBV10-3 to TRBJ2-5; 9 bases are a match to TRBD2. Trimming cost V 6 bases and J 5 bases; bases outside gene matches: 7. The CDR3 sequence is 14 residues long. Per the germline V gene, CDR1 is ENHRY and CDR2 is SYGVKD.

V is TRBV7-2 and J is TRBJ2-5; a possible D gene is TRBD1 (6 bases). Trimming stripped 5 bases from V and 9 bases from J, with 22 bases between. The length of the CDR3 is 15 residues. The germline V gene has CDR1 SGHTA and CDR2 FQGNSA. The CDR3 DNA is TGTGCCAGCAGCGGTACCGGGACACGTGGCAGGGCCCAGTACTTC. Translated, it gives CASSGTGTRGRAQYF.

The chain recombines TRBV19 with TRBJ2-6, with D possibly TRBD2 on 5 matching bases. The CDR3 is made up of 17 amino acids. Germline-derived CDR1 and CDR2 are LNHDA and SQIVND (reference sequence). The V gene lost 6 bases and the J gene lost 2 bases, with 17 bases spanning the gap. The CDR3 here is CASSPRGLGPGANVLTF. The CDR3 DNA follows: TGTGCCAGTAGCCCTCGGGGATTAGGTCCTGGGGCCAACGTCCTGACTTTC.

V is TRBV28 and J is TRBJ2-2, with 11 bases lining up with TRBD2. The ends lost 6 bases at V and 8 bases at J; junction bases unmatched: 8. This CDR3 has 15 residues. From germline, CDR1 is MDHEN and CDR2 SYDVKM. CDR3 DNA: TGTGCCAGCAGAAGGGCTAGCGGGGGGCCAGGGGAGCTGTTTTTT. Protein: CASRRASGGPGELFF.

This clone was picked up a small number of times. The genes are TRBV28 and TRBJ2-3; a possible D gene is TRBD2 (5 bases). The germline CDR1 and CDR2 sequences are MDHEN and SYDVKM. The CDR3 covers 14 residues. The V gene lost 5 bases and the J gene lost 10 bases, with 19 bases spanning the gap. In nucleotides, the CDR3 is TGTGCCAGCAGTCTAGCACGGTCCTCTAGATCGCAGTATTTT. Its protein product is CASSLARSSRSQYF.

Only a few counts were recorded for this clone. The chain carries TRBV5-1 and TRBJ2-1; the match to TRBD2 covers 10 bases. Germline V gene data show CDR1 as SGHRS and CDR2 as YFSETQ. Trimming removed 5 bases from V and 7 bases from J; junction bases left unmatched: 9. The CDR3 consists of 15 residues. Here the CDR3 reads CASSSGPGLANEQFF. CDR3 sequence (DNA): TGCGCCAGCAGTTCTGGACCGGGACTAGCGAATGAGCAGTTCTTC.

The CDR3 DNA follows: TGTGCCAGCTCACCAGCTAGCGCCTTGGAGCAGTACTTC. This encodes CASSPASALEQYF. This sequence joins TRBV18 and TRBJ2-7; D is possibly TRBD2 (6 bases). V was trimmed by 2 bases and J by 7 bases, leaving 12 bases between them. The CDR3 totals 13 residues. Germline CDR1 reads KGHSH; CDR2 reads LQKENI. Looking up the rest from reference TRBV18 and TRBJ2-7 gives the full variable domain: NAGVMQNPRHLVRRRGQEARLRCSPMKGHSHVYWYRQLPEEGLKFMVYLQKENIIDESGMPKERFSAEFPKEGPSILRIQQVVRGDSAAYFCASSPASALEQYFGPGTRLTVT.

This clone turned up a few times. The gene calls are TRBV10-3 and TRBJ1-2; D ambiguous. Looked up from germline, CDR1 is ENHRY and CDR2 is SYGVKD. V was clipped by 10 bases and J by 7 bases, with 16 bases between them. The CDR3 totals 12 residues. The CDR3 sequence: CATGRVEGGYTF. DNA for the CDR3: TGTGCCACCGGGCGGGTCGAAGGTGGCTACACCTTC.

Only a few counts were recorded for this clone. In DNA form, the CDR3 reads TGTGCCAGCAGCCCCCTAGCGGGACAGCTCGCTGATACGCAGTATTTT. Its translation is CASSPLAGQLADTQYF. The J gene is TRBJ2-3, the V gene TRBV4-2; 9 bases are a match to TRBD2. The V and J ends lost 4 bases and 6 bases, in that order; junction bases with no gene match: 11. Germline CDR1 is LGHNA and CDR2 is YNFKEQ. This CDR3 has 16 amino acids.

J is TRBJ2-3 and V is TRBV2, with 12 nucleotides matching TRBD2. Looked up from germline, CDR1 is SNHLY and CDR2 is FYNNEI. V lost 1 base to trimming and J lost 7 bases; unmatched junction nucleotides: 6. The CDR3 extends over 16 amino acids. This chain's CDR3 is CASSEDPSGGAYTQYF. CDR3 nucleotides: TGTGCCAGCAGTGAAGACCCTAGCGGGGGGGCGTATACGCAGTATTTT.

This clone was seen a few times. The genes are TRBV11-3 and TRBJ2-5, with 15 bases lining up with TRBD2. V trimming: 1 base; J trimming: 2 bases; junction bases outside the gene matches: 11. The CDR3 has 20 residues. CDR1 is SGHNT and CDR2 is YENEEA in the germline V gene. CDR3 sequence: CASSLAWVGTSGRRQETQYF. In DNA, the CDR3 is TGTGCCAGCAGCTTAGCCTGGGTAGGGACTAGCGGGAGGAGACAAGAGACCCAGTACTTC. The full variable domain, completed using reference TRBV11-3 and TRBJ2-5, is EAGVVQSPRYKIIEKKQPVAFWCNPISGHNTLYWYLQNLGQGPELLIRYENEEAVDDSQLPKDRFSAERLKGVDSTLKIQPAELGDSAVYLCASSLAWVGTSGRRQETQYFGPGTRLLVL.

The V and J genes are TRBV6-5 and TRBJ2-1, with 10 bases lining up with TRBD2. CDR3 length: 15 amino acids. The germline V gene encodes CDR1 MNHEY and CDR2 SVGAGI. V gave up 5 bases and J gave up 4 bases; unmatched junction bases: 5. The CDR3 sequence: CASSPSGSIYNEQFF. DNA for the CDR3: TGTGCCAGCAGTCCTAGCGGGAGTATTTACAATGAGCAGTTCTTC.

V is TRBV9 and J is TRBJ2-1; D call uncertain. Trimming took 4 bases from V and 0 from J, leaving 11 bases between them. Germline CDR1 SGDLS, CDR2 YYNGEE. CDR3 length: 15 amino acids. CDR3 nucleotide sequence: TGTGCCAGCAGCTCTCGACTGTACTCCTACAATGAGCAGTTCTTC. Translation gives CASSSRLYSYNEQFF.

This clone has just a few counts. This chain joins TRBV29-1 and TRBJ1-2, with D uncertain. Trimming removed 4 bases at V and 3 bases at J, with 9 bases between. The CDR3 contains 12 residues. Germline V gene lookup returns CDR1 SQVTM and CDR2 ANQGSEA. The DNA for the CDR3 is TGCAGCGTTGGTAGGGAGGACTATGGCTACACCTTC. It codes for CSVGREDYGYTF.

This clone was seen a few times. The CDR3 nucleotides are TGTGCCAGCAGTTCATCCGGGACTAGCGCAGGAGATACGCAGTATTTT. It specifies CASSSSGTSAGDTQYF. The chain uses TRBV28 and TRBJ2-3, with 10 bases fitting TRBD2. This CDR3 comprises 16 residues. The germline V gene encodes CDR1 MDHEN and CDR2 SYDVKM. V trimming: 4 bases; J trimming: 5 bases; junction bases outside the gene matches: 9.

This clone was counted a few times. The chain carries TRBV30 and TRBJ2-3; TRBD2 aligns across 7 bases. The CDR3 is made up of 14 amino acids. Trimming cost V 0 bases and J 7 bases; bases outside gene matches: 7. Germline V CDR1 and CDR2: GTSNPN, SVGIG (reference sequence). The CDR3 here is CAWSVEGGSHTQYF. DNA for the CDR3: TGTGCCTGGAGTGTGGAGGGCGGGAGCCATACGCAGTATTTT.

The chain links TRBV9 to TRBJ2-5; a weak D match, TRBD2 (7 bases). CDR3 size: 14 residues. Germline V lookup: CDR1 SGDLS, CDR2 YYNGEE. The V end lost 4 bases, the J end lost 5 bases, and 15 bases lay between the germline ends. CDR3 in DNA: TGTGCCAGCAGCATTCGGGGGGCTGGGGAGACCCAGTACTTC. This sequence encodes CASSIRGAGETQYF.

This clone has just a few counts. The chain uses TRBV6-1 and TRBJ2-1, with D possibly matching TRBD2 (5 bases). Germline assignment: CDR1 MNHNS and CDR2 SASEGT. This CDR3 is built from 15 residues. V lost 1 base, J lost 5 bases, and 12 bases lay in between. In nucleotides, the CDR3 is TGTGCCAGCAGTGAAGTTCCCGGACTTAACAATGAGCAGTTCTTC. Encoded protein: CASSEVPGLNNEQFF.

The chain has TRBV18 and TRBJ2-5; tentative D call: TRBD1 (5 bases). CDR1 is KGHSH and CDR2 is LQKENI in the germline V gene. The V end lost 0 bases, the J end lost 5 bases, and 10 bases lay between the germline ends. This CDR3 region has 14 residues. The CDR3 region is CASSPPGERETQYF. CDR3 DNA sequence: TGTGCCAGCTCACCACCAGGGGAACGGGAGACCCAGTACTTC.

This clone appeared a few times. J is TRBJ2-1 and V is TRBV19, with 9 bases that match TRBD1. This CDR3 is built from 12 residues. The V segment lost 8 bases and the J segment 4 bases; nucleotides outside the gene matches: 0. Germline CDR1 is LNHDA and CDR2 is SQIVND (reference sequence). CDR3 residues: CASGTGYNEQFF. The CDR3 coding sequence is TGTGCCAGTGGGACAGGGTACAATGAGCAGTTCTTC. Full variable domain (missing parts from reference TRBV19 and TRBJ2-1): DGGITQSPKYLFRKEGQNVTLSCEQNLNHDAMYWYRQDPGQGLRLIYYSQIVNDFQKGDIAEGYSVSREKKESFPLTVTSAQKNPTAFYLCASGTGYNEQFFGPGTRLTVL.

This clone was detected a few times. The rearrangement links TRBV5-1 to TRBJ2-2; D is perhaps TRBD1 (6 bases). Germline V CDR1 and CDR2: SGHRS, YFSETQ. The length of the CDR3 is 14 residues. The germline V and J ends were trimmed by 5 bases and 5 bases, with 13 bases remaining between them. CDR3 amino acids: CASRLTGTTGELFF. As DNA, the CDR3 is TGCGCCAGCAGACTGACCGGGACAACCGGGGAGCTGTTTTTT.

There are many counts of this clone. In the same sample, other DNA sequences code for this CDR3. This chain links TRBV30 with TRBJ2-1, with TRBD2 as a possible D gene (6 bases). The CDR3 runs 11 residues. Germline CDR1 and CDR2: GTSNPN and SVGIG (reference sequence). V lost 5 bases to trimming and J lost 6 bases, with 8 bases between them. CDR3 residues: CAWAGGNEQFF. The CDR3 DNA sequence: TGTGCCTGGGCCGGGGGCAATGAGCAGTTCTTC.

The rearrangement uses TRBV5-1 and TRBJ2-7; 11 nucleotides match TRBD2. The J segment lost 0 bases and the V segment lost 1 base, leaving 6 bases of the junction unmatched. Looked up from germline, CDR1 is SGHRS and CDR2 is YFSETQ. The CDR3 is made up of 17 amino acids. The CDR3 DNA reads as TGCGCCAGCAGCTTGACTAGCGGGGGAGCCAGCTCCTACGAGCAGTACTTC. It specifies CASSLTSGGASSYEQYF. The entire variable domain, with the rest obtained from reference TRBV5-1 and TRBJ2-7, is as follows: KAGVTQTPRYLIKTRGQQVTLSCSPISGHRSVSWYQQTPGQGLQFLFEYFSETQRNKGNFPGRFSGRQFSNSRSEMNVSTLELGDSALYLCASSLTSGGASSYEQYFGPGTRLTVT.

The rearrangement uses TRBV5-6 and TRBJ2-1; TRBD2 matches at 9 bases. The V and J ends lost 0 bases and 8 bases, in that order; junction bases with no gene match: 9. This CDR3 region has 16 residues. Germline V gives CDR1 SGHDT, CDR2 YYEEEE. The CDR3 protein is CASSLDSRGGIYEQFF. As DNA, the CDR3 is TGTGCCAGCAGCTTGGACTCGCGGGGGGGCATCTATGAGCAGTTCTTC.

This chain connects TRBV5-1 to TRBJ2-7; 7 bases agree with TRBD1. The CDR3 consists of 15 residues. V was pared by 4 bases and J by 1 base, with 8 bases of the junction left unmatched. Germline lookup yields CDR1 SGHRS and CDR2 YFSETQ. CDR3 sequence reads: CASSPGTVPSYEQYF. CDR3 DNA: TGCGCCAGCAGCCCCGGGACAGTCCCTTCCTACGAGCAGTACTTC. Variable domain in full (rest from reference TRBV5-1 and TRBJ2-7): KAGVTQTPRYLIKTRGQQVTLSCSPISGHRSVSWYQQTPGQGLQFLFEYFSETQRNKGNFPGRFSGRQFSNSRSEMNVSTLELGDSALYLCASSPGTVPSYEQYFGPGTRLTVT.

In its sample, this clone was seen many times. This rearrangement joins TRBV5-6 to TRBJ2-7; 8 nucleotides match TRBD1. There are 16 residues in the CDR3. V lost 4 bases, J lost 8 bases, and 17 bases stayed unmatched. Looked up from germline, CDR1 is SGHDT and CDR2 is YYEEEE. CDR3 sequence: CASSRKSDRGVEKQYF. Written as DNA, the CDR3 is TGTGCCAGCAGCCGGAAATCAGACAGGGGAGTCGAAAAGCAGTACTTC.

As regards this clone: An end of the junction does not agree with germline; a read error may underlie this. V and J are TRBV28 and TRBJ2-3; 7 positions match TRBD2. The CDR3 runs to 13 residues. CDR1 is MDHEN and CDR2 is SYDVKM in the germline V gene. In DNA form, the CDR3 reads TGTGCCAGCAGGGGCGGGAGCAAAGATACGCAGTATTTT. Protein: CASRGGSKDTQYF.

This clone was observed a handful of times. One end of the junction fails to match germline, which may point to a read error. V usage is TRBV30 and J usage is TRBJ1-2; tentative D call: TRBD1 (6 bases). Per germline, CDR1 GTSNPN and CDR2 SVGIG (reference sequence). The length of the CDR3 is 11 residues. The CDR3 nucleotides are TGTGCCTCTCTGGGTGGGGGCGGCACCCACTTC. This gives the protein CASLGGGGTHF.

Only a few counts were recorded for this clone. CDR3 sequence reads: CASTQGMVTGELFF. The CDR3 DNA sequence: TGTGCCAGCACACAGGGGATGGTTACCGGGGAGCTGTTTTTT. J is TRBJ2-2 and V is TRBV9, with 7 bases fitting TRBD1. V lost 6 bases, J lost 5 bases, and 7 bases stayed unmatched. The CDR3 is 14 residues long. Germline V gives CDR1 SGDLS, CDR2 YYNGEE.

In this sample, this clone turned up a few times. V and J are TRBV5-1 and TRBJ2-3; weak D call: TRBD2 (6 bases). The germline V gene encodes CDR1 SGHRS and CDR2 YFSETQ. Trimming stripped 4 bases from V and 3 bases from J, with 12 bases between. There are 14 residues in the CDR3. The CDR3 DNA reads TGCGCCAGCAGCCCGGGGACTGAAACAGATACGCAGTATTTT. Amino acid sequence: CASSPGTETDTQYF.

In its sample, this clone was seen a few times. The chain links TRBV5-6 to TRBJ2-7, with 7 bases aligning to TRBD1. The V segment lost 6 bases and the J segment 2 bases; nucleotides outside the gene matches: 8. In germline, CDR1 is SGHDT, CDR2 YYEEEE. The CDR3 has 14 amino acids. DNA of the CDR3: TGTGCCAGCACCCGTGGGGACAGAGCCTACGAGCAGTACTTC. Protein sequence: CASTRGDRAYEQYF.

The chain combines TRBV5-6 with TRBJ2-7; maybe TRBD2 (6 bases). The V end lost 5 bases, the J end lost 3 bases, and 12 bases lay between the germline ends. This CDR3 comprises 13 residues. Germline V gene lookup returns CDR1 SGHDT and CDR2 YYEEEE. In DNA, the CDR3 is TGTGCCAGCAGGCGGCGGGACTTCTACGAGCAGTACTTC. It translates to CASRRRDFYEQYF.